This T cell receptor beta chain was recorded in a study of tumor-infiltrating lymphocytes in primary liver carcinoma. Study-level information: Tumors were stage T1-T3 N0M0, roughly 4 to 10 cm across.

CDR3 size: 15 residues. The V gene end was trimmed by 4 bases and the J gene end by 8 bases; junction bases not matched to a gene: 8. Germline V gene data show CDR1 as ENHRY and CDR2 as SYGVKD. Starting material of about 480 ng total RNA yielded TCR beta cDNA via a constant-region primer. Three nested multiplex PCR rounds, a slightly modified ARM-PCR, produced the libraries for TCR beta. The first two PCR rounds, approximately 10 cycles each, used TRBV1-TRBV30 forward primers and a C-beta reverse primer. Each CDR3 protein is one row after TCRdb ran MiXCR on the multiplex PCR reads. The table includes 300,000 to 350,000 distinct CDR3 sequences, 65% detected once. Many counts were recorded for this clonotype. Researchers drew blood RNA from unsorted whole blood and extracted germline DNA as well. Before any surgery took place, approximately 4 milliliters of peripheral blood were collected.

This sequence originates from a man in his forties with primary liver carcinoma and hepatitis B virus infection. The genes are TRBV10-3 and TRBJ1-2; 12 positions match TRBD1. Sequencing was carried out using peripheral blood. The CDR3 is CAISAQGQGASGYTF. CDR3 sequence (DNA): TGTGCCATCAGTGCGCAGGGACAGGGGGCGTCGGGCTACACCTTC.